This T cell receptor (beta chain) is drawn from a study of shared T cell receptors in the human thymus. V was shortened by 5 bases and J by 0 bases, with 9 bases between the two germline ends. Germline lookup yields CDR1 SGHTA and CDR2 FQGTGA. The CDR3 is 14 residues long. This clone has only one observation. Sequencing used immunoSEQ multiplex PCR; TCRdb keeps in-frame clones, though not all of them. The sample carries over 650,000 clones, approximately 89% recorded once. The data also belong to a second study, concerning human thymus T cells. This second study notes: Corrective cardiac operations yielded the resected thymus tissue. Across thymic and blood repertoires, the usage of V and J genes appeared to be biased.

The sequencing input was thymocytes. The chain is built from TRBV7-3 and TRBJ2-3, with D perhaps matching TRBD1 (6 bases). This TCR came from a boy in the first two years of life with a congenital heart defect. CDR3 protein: CASSLRGSTDTQYF. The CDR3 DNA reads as TGTGCCAGCAGCCTCAGGGGCAGCACAGATACGCAGTATTTT.